This TCR beta chain was identified during a study of T cells in Graves' hyperthyroidism and ophthalmopathy (dated by TCRdb to about 2019). Study-wide context: Peripheral blood samples were taken at initial diagnosis, before any treatment was given. TCR V-J signatures able to tell the groups apart were searched for in a discovery cohort of 90 to 100 patients, of whom fewer than 45 had Graves' ophthalmopathy and 57 had stable Graves' hyperthyroidism. In addition, the study compared T-cell repertoires in thyroid tissue and in blood from five or six Graves' hyperthyroidism patients. Prospective prediction of ophthalmopathy was tested in an independent validation cohort of approximately 18 hyperthyroidism patients and some 17 patients who later progressed to ophthalmopathy. According to the paper, TCR Vbeta CDR3 sequencing was carried out on 135 peripheral blood samples, which came from fewer than 50 ophthalmopathy, 80 or so hyperthyroidism and approximately 17 progressor patients. Following sampling, methimazole starting at 30 mg daily was given to hyperthyroidism patients, and high-dose intravenous methylprednisolone was given to ophthalmopathy patients. For training and testing, the 110 or so patients in the discovery cohort were randomly divided in a 7:3 ratio. The study at large found these results: Most expanded thyroid clonotypes (frequency above 0.001) were also detected in blood, suggesting blood repertoires may reflect thyroid immune responses. A model built on a 13 V-J signature distinguished ophthalmopathy from stable hyperthyroidism, reaching approximately 89% sensitivity and about 81% specificity in cross-validation and 80%/75% in testing. During validation, the model predicted progression to ophthalmopathy a median of around six months ahead of onset, with around 70% sensitivity and more than 72% specificity. Sample size was not statistically predetermined, and blinding of investigators to group allocation was not performed.

Moderately to severely active disease, a Clinical Activity Score of at least 3, a NOSPECS grade of at least 4, and a duration under 3 months were present in ophthalmopathy patients. Exclusion was applied to patients with uncontrolled infections, other autoimmune diseases, pregnancy or lactation. Diagnoses were established on the basis of clinical symptoms, serum thyroxine and TRAb, thyroid ultrasound, and orbital computed tomography. Ficoll-Paque density gradient centrifugation was used to isolate PBMCs from 8 to 10 ml of fresh peripheral blood. Trizol reagent was used to extract total RNA, and RNA quality was then checked on an Agilent 2100 Bioanalyzer. This clonotype was seen at least ten times. It has no known antigen specificity. The input lacks base qualities; no much larger clone sits a single base away. TCR beta CDR3 regions were amplified from RNA transcripts. For the first round of RT-PCR on the TCR CDR3, the HTBI primer set was used together with the Qiagen OneStep RT-PCR kit. Libraries were constructed in a second round of multiplex PCR, after which size selection and purification were performed. The libraries were sequenced on an Illumina HiSeq2000 using paired-end 100 bp reads. Processing in the source paper ran as follows. SOAPnuke was used to process the raw data, throwing out any read that contained adapters or uncalled bases, had a mean Phred below 15, or lacked an exact constant-primer or identifier match. High-quality paired reads were merged using COPE v1.2.5, and each unique nucleotide sequence was defined as a clonotype. MiTCR v1.1 was used to align the clonotypes against IMGT TRBV, TRBD and TRBJ reference segments. The analysis included only V-J combinations with a frequency above 0.0001, which together covered 99.2% of the repertoires. The TCS score was defined as F50 (clonal expansion) divided by E x V (chaos), with BLOSUM62-based TCRdist calculated between CDR3 peptides within each V-J. Welch's t-statistics and random forest reduced roughly 500 V-J features to around 14, which were used in a naive Bayes classifier (R e1071). Through fastp at Q25 and MiXCR, TCRdb rebuilt clones from the public reads, retaining in-frame beta chains. Entries that share a CDR3 protein sequence are merged under the most common genes and DNA. V and J calls and clone size were set by TCRdb, not the authors. The sample table holds about half a million distinct CDR3 sequences, of which around 20% were seen once. The ten top clones hold 40% to 50% of the sample.

Reading from cysteine to phenylalanine, the CDR3 counts 13 amino acids. Solely the CDR3 DNA is kept, with 39 bases framed from the first base. V lost 4 bases and J lost 2 bases; the stretch between them is 12 bases long. CDR1 is given as GTSNPN and CDR2 as SVGIG, both from the germline V gene (reference sequence). Input material: blood. The sequence links TRBV30 to TRBJ2-7; the D gene lacks a confident call. The TCR comes from a man in his forties or fifties with Graves' ophthalmopathy. The DNA sequence is given as TGTGCCTGGAACCCAGGACGGACCTACGAGCAGTACTTC. This translates into CAWNPGRTYEQYF.